This TCR beta chain is from a study of T cell clonotyping in hematopoietic cell transplantation (dated by TCRdb to about 2021). With respect to the entire study: A total of 110 to 150 blood samples were collected in the study from approximately 34 consecutive transplant recipients and their related donors. Patient recruitment ran from 2015 to January 2017, and follow-up continued until late 2020 or death.

V was cut back by 5 bases and J by 2 bases, leaving a gap of 10 bases between them. The CDR3 has 13 amino acids, counting the end cysteine and phenylalanine. Only the CDR3 region is kept as DNA, spanning 39 bases read in frame from base 1. CDR1 and CDR2, looked up from the germline V gene (reference sequence), are LNHDA and SQIVND. Concerning this clone itself: The target of this receptor is not known. Base quality data are lacking; no much larger clone is found one base away.

What the research found in general, with its limitations: Recipient TCR diversity fell after transplant, with pathologically expanded clonotypes rising progressively from day 30 to day 180. Sample size was limited, and cells were not sorted, so CD4 and CD8 repertoire contributions could not be separated. Recipient repertoires showed only a small fraction of overlap with donor repertoires, and over 95% appeared de novo at the given depth. Donor and pretransplant recipient Inverse Simpson Index values predicted broader posttransplant TCR repertoire diversity.

The immunoSEQ assay, a bias-controlled multiplex PCR using V- and J-specific primers, was used to amplify TCR beta CDR3 regions from genomic DNA. In a second PCR step, the CDR3 amplicons were tagged with a proprietary barcode plus Illumina adapter sequences. An Illumina MiSeq instrument was used to sequence the CDR3 libraries. The authors' analysis ran thus. Export and quality control were done with immunoSEQ Analyzer 3.0, while downstream analyses used R Bioconductor and Immunarch. Repertoire metrics were calculated using only productive rearrangements within the normalized downsampled data set. In the normalized cohort, a clonotype counted as pathologically expanded if the clonotype was larger than 5 templates. The Inverse Simpson Index was used to measure repertoire diversity. CMV-specificity analyses were carried out on the non-normalized data set to capture all clonotypes. The clones in this table, taken by TCRdb from immuneACCESS, are in-frame only. Not every clone is retained; where verified, under half of the shortfall comes from an unresolved V gene, and the cause of the rest is unknown. The DNA gave D and trimming, while V, J and clone size come from that table. The table for this sample lists 60,000 to 75,000 clones; approximately 94% of them were counted only once. Together, the top ten hold around 1.5% of the sample.

Related transplant donors provided blood samples for TCR beta sequencing. Nuclei Lysis Solution was used to extract genomic DNA from fresh or cryopreserved unfractionated peripheral blood mononuclear cells. The clonotype originates from a man over 45 in good health. Some clones in this sample may be carry-over from other donors' samples. Material: peripheral blood mononuclear cells. The chain links TRBV19 with TRBJ2-7, with no confidently assigned D gene. The DNA is as follows: TGTGCCAGTAGTCCGCCAGGTGCCTACGAGCAGTACTTC. Protein translation: CASSPPGAYEQYF.